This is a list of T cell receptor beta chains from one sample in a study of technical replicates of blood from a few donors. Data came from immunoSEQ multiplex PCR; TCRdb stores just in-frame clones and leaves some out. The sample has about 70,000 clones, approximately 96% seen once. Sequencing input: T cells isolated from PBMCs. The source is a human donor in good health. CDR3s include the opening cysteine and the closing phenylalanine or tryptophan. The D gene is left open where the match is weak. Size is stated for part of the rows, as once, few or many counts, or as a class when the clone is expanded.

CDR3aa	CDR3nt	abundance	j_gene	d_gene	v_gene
CASSSHRDYYEQYF	TGTGCCAGCAGCTCCCACAGGGACTACTACGAGCAGTACTTC	.	TRBJ2-7	.	TRBV11-2
CASSFSDRGGYGYTF	TGTGCCAGCAGCTTTAGCGACAGGGGGGGATATGGCTACACCTTC	.	TRBJ1-2	TRBD1	TRBV5-6
CASSLMGLAGETQYF	TGTGCCAGCAGCCTCATGGGACTAGCGGGAGAGACCCAGTACTTC	.	TRBJ2-5	TRBD2	TRBV7-9
CASSSQAIGGYTF	TGTGCCAGCAGCTCGCAGGCCATTGGGGGCTACACCTTC	.	TRBJ1-2	.	TRBV7-9
CASSVSGAGDTQYF	TGTGCCAGCAGCGTTAGCGGGGCCGGAGATACGCAGTATTTT	.	TRBJ2-3	TRBD2	TRBV2
CASSQWDRDDEKLFF	TGTGCCAGCTCACAATGGGACAGGGACGATGAAAAACTGTTTTTT	.	TRBJ1-4	TRBD1	TRBV18
CASSSVPRWSEQFF	TGTGCCAGCAGCAGCGTCCCCAGATGGTCTGAGCAGTTCTTC	once	TRBJ2-1	.	TRBV7-2
CASSTPGNEQFF	TGTGCCAGTAGTACCCCAGGGAATGAGCAGTTCTTC	.	TRBJ2-1	.	TRBV19
CASALLAKNIQYF	TGTGCCAGCGCCCTACTAGCCAAAAACATTCAGTACTTC	.	TRBJ2-4	.	TRBV27
CASNKRMPSGYTGELFF	TGTGCCAGCAACAAACGTATGCCTAGCGGTTACACCGGGGAGCTGTTTTTT	once	TRBJ2-2	TRBD2	TRBV2
CASSRPDTGGNEQYF	TGCGCCAGCAGCCGACCGGACACAGGCGGAAACGAGCAGTACTTC	.	TRBJ2-7	.	TRBV4-1
CASKDRVYGYTF	TGCGCCAGCAAGGACAGGGTCTATGGCTACACCTTC	.	TRBJ1-2	TRBD1	TRBV23-1
CASSTNRVGYTF	TGTGCCAGCAGTACTAACAGGGTCGGCTACACCTTC	.	TRBJ1-2	.	TRBV6-6
CASSPRGWSYNEQFF	TGTGCCAGCAGCCCCCGGGGGTGGTCCTACAATGAGCAGTTCTTC	.	TRBJ2-1	.	TRBV6-4
CSVVGTGTYEQYF	TGCAGCGTTGTTGGGACAGGCACCTACGAGCAGTACTTC	.	TRBJ2-7	TRBD1	TRBV29-1